The source of this T cell receptor beta chain is a study of OX40 agonist ivuxolimab in advanced cancers. Looking at the study overall: Every patient in dose escalation had hepatocellular carcinoma, melanoma, renal cell or head and neck cancer.

Samples were taken at baseline and on day 1 of cycles 4 and 7. V lost 3 bases, J lost 4 bases, and 2 bases stayed unmatched. CDR3 size: 13 residues. Germline V gives CDR1 MGHDK, CDR2 SYGVNS. Repertoires were generated with immunoSEQ multiplex PCR, while TCRdb's copy carries only in-frame clones and drops some. The repertoire has roughly 50,000 clones, roughly 89% of them found once; the top ten carry roughly 6%. The input for sequencing was CD4+ or CD8+ T cells sorted from blood, taken in a trial of the OX40 agonist ivuxolimab. This receptor was identified in an adult with an advanced solid tumor such as melanoma, head and neck, liver or kidney cancer. V is TRBV25-1 and J is TRBJ1-1; TRBD1 aligns across 7 bases. CDR3 DNA: TGTGCCAGCAGTGACTGGACAGGCACTGAAGCTTTCTTT. Amino acids: CASSDWTGTEAFF.